This TCR beta chain originates from a study of OX40 agonist ivuxolimab in advanced cancers. Study findings and constraints: Among the least clonally expanded were partial responders at 0.1-3.0 mg/kg.

Sequencing was performed with immunoSEQ multiplex PCR; in TCRdb, only in-frame clones are kept and a portion is missing. Of 130,000 or so clones in the sample, about 92% were seen once. Worth noting for this clone: The target antigen is unknown.

This CDR3 spans 14 amino acids. CDR1 and CDR2 from the germline V gene are SGHRS and YFSETQ. V was cut by 0 bases and J by 8 bases, with 12 bases left in between. The sample consisted of CD4+ or CD8+ T cells sorted from blood, taken in a trial of the OX40 agonist ivuxolimab. This sequence was found in an adult with an advanced solid tumor such as melanoma, head and neck, liver or kidney cancer. J is TRBJ1-5 and V is TRBV5-1, with a tentative D call TRBD1 (6 bases). In DNA, the CDR3 is TGCGCCAGCAGCTTGGTTGCCGAGGGGGAGCCCCAGCATTTT. As protein: CASSLVAEGEPQHF.